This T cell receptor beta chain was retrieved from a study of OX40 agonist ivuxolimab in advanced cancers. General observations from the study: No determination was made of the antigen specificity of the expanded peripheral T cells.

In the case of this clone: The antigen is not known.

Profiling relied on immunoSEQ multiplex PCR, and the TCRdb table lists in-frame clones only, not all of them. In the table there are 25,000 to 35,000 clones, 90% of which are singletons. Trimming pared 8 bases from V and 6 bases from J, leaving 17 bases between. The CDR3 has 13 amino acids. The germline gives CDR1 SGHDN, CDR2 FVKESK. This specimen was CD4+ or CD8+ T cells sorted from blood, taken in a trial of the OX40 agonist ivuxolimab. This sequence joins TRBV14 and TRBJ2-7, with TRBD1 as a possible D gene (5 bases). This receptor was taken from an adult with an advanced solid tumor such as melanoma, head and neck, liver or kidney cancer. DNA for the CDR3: TGTGCCAGCGGGGCAGGACATACTGGCGAGCAGTACTTC. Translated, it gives CASGAGHTGEQYF.